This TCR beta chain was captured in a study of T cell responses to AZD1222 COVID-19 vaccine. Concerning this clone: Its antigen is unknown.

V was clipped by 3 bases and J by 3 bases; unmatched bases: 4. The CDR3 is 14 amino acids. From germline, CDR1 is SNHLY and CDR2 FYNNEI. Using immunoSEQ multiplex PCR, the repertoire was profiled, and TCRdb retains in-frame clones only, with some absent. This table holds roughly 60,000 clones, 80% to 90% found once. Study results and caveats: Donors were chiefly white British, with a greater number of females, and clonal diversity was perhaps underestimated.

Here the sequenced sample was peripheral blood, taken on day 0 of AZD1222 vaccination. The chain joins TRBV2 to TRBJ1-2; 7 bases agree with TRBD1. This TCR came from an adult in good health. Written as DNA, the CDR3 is TGTGCCAGCAGTGACTCGACAGGGTACTATGGCTACACCTTC. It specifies CASSDSTGYYGYTF.